This TCR beta chain was captured by sequencing in a study of Graves' ophthalmopathy and Graves' hyperthyroidism. The diagnostic workup employed clinical symptoms, serum thyroxine, TRAb, thyroid ultrasound and orbital computed tomography. The CDR3 has 16 residues. Trimming took off 7 bases at V and 2 bases at J, with 20 bases between the two ends. CDR1 and CDR2 from the germline V gene are MNHEY and SVGEGT. Scientists amplified the TCR beta CDR3 regions from RNA transcripts. An initial RT-PCR round employing HTBI primers preceded a second-round multiplex PCR. TCRdb recomputed calls from the multiplex PCR reads with MiXCR, one row per CDR3 protein. The sample has some 390,000 distinct CDR3 sequences, about 16% seen once.

The rearrangement links TRBV6-2 or TRBV6-3 to TRBJ2-5; TRBD1 might be the D (6 bases). This receptor was obtained from a woman under 30 with Graves' ophthalmopathy. Sequenced input: peripheral blood. The CDR3: CASTSPRGQTQETQYF. CDR3 DNA: TGTGCCAGCACCAGCCCCCGAGGACAGACACAAGAGACCCAGTACTTC.